The 13 T cell receptor beta chains in this list originate from one sample, sequenced in a study of cytomegalovirus exposure and HLA in healthy donors. Primers for the PCR totalled 60 Vbeta and 13 Jbeta. The protocol was immunoSEQ multiplex PCR, while the TCRdb copy is restricted to in-frame clones and leaves out a portion. The repertoire table contains approximately 110,000 clones. The sample was PBMCs. The receptors come from a man in his forties or fifties in good health and CMV-seronegative.

The J gene is TRBJ2-2, the V gene TRBV9; 9 nucleotides line up with TRBD1. The CDR3 has 18 amino acids. The ends lost 3 bases at V and 2 bases at J; junction bases unmatched: 11. CDR1 and CDR2 from the germline V gene are SGDLS and YYNGEE. The CDR3 protein is CASSERSGTGTNTGELFF. The CDR3 DNA reads TGTGCCAGCAGCGAGCGTTCCGGGACAGGGACTAACACCGGGGAGCTGTTTTTT.

V usage is TRBV9 and J usage is TRBJ2-1, with D uncertain. Trimming shortened V by 4 bases and J by 0 bases, and 11 bases separated the two germline ends. This CDR3 region has 15 residues. CDR1 SGDLS and CDR2 YYNGEE come from the germline V gene. The CDR3 reads CASSQELSSYNEQFF. CDR3 bases: TGTGCCAGCAGCCAAGAACTTAGCTCCTACAATGAGCAGTTCTTC. The complete variable domain, with remaining parts taken from reference TRBV9 and TRBJ2-1, reads DSGVTQTPKHLITATGQRVTLRCSPRSGDLSVYWYQQSLDQGLQFLIQYYNGEERAKGNILERFSAQQFPDLHSELNLSSLELGDSALYFCASSQELSSYNEQFFGPGTRLTVL.

The chain carries TRBV28 and TRBJ1-5, with 11 bases that match TRBD1. The CDR3 loop spans 16 amino acids. The trim removed 2 bases at V and 4 bases at J, leaving 4 bases unmatched. Germline V gene data show CDR1 as MDHEN and CDR2 as SYDVKM. The CDR3 loop is CASSLAGTGGNQPQHF. DNA of the CDR3: TGTGCCAGCAGTTTAGCCGGGACAGGGGGAAATCAGCCCCAGCATTTT.

The rearrangement uses TRBV10-3 and TRBJ1-5; maybe TRBD1 (5 bases). There are 14 residues in the CDR3. V gave up 2 bases and J gave up 0 bases, with 5 bases separating them. CDR1 is ENHRY and CDR2 is SYGVKD in the germline V gene. CDR3: CAISEDSSNQPQHF. CDR3 sequence (DNA): TGTGCCATCAGTGAGGACAGTAGCAATCAGCCCCAGCATTTT.

The rearrangement joins TRBV18 to TRBJ1-4, with 9 positions matching TRBD1. J was trimmed by 5 bases and V by 8 bases; bases with no gene match: 6. Germline V gene sequence: CDR1 KGHSH, CDR2 LQKENI. The CDR3 has 14 residues. The DNA of the CDR3 is TGTGCCAGCCGGGAGGACAGGGGAAATGAAAAACTGTTTTTT. It encodes CASREDRGNEKLFF.

This chain connects TRBV18 to TRBJ2-7, with D possibly TRBD1 on 6 matching bases. This CDR3 is 15 amino acids long. The germline CDR1 and CDR2 sequences are KGHSH and LQKENI. V lost 3 bases and J 3 bases, leaving 15 bases between the germline ends. DNA of the CDR3: TGTGCCAGCTCACCGACCCGGACAGCGTACTACGAGCAGTACTTC. This sequence encodes CASSPTRTAYYEQYF.

J is TRBJ1-2 and V is TRBV5-1, with D perhaps TRBD1 (5 bases). CDR1 is SGHRS, CDR2 YFSETQ, per germline. V was cut by 4 bases and J by 2 bases, with 12 bases left in between. The CDR3 is 14 residues long. As DNA, the CDR3 is TGCGCCAGCAGCCCCACGGGACTGAACTATGGCTACACCTTC. Translating gives CASSPTGLNYGYTF.

This chain joins TRBV7-2 and TRBJ1-4; D remains unclear. Trimming pared 7 bases from V and 2 bases from J, leaving 11 bases between. The CDR3 has 14 residues. Germline CDR1 reads SGHTA; CDR2 reads FQGNSA. CDR3 DNA sequence: TGTGCCAGCACGGAGAGAAGCACTAATGAAAAACTGTTTTTT. Amino acid sequence: CASTERSTNEKLFF.

V is TRBV29-1 and J is TRBJ2-1, with D maybe TRBD2 (7 bases). This CDR3 contains 16 residues. V was cut by 7 bases and J by 3 bases, with 22 bases left in between. Per the germline V gene, CDR1 is SQVTM and CDR2 is ANQGSEA. CDR3 protein: CSAGKVGGDYYNEQFF. The CDR3 DNA sequence: TGCAGCGCTGGCAAGGTAGGGGGGGATTACTACAATGAGCAGTTCTTC.

The genes are TRBV11-3 and TRBJ2-7; D is uncertain. The CDR3 spans 15 residues. Germline assignment: CDR1 SGHNT and CDR2 YENEEA. V lost 3 bases, J lost 0 bases, and 12 bases lay in between. Here the CDR3 reads CASSFVQTFSYEQYF. CDR3 coding DNA: TGTGCCAGCAGCTTCGTGCAGACATTCTCCTACGAGCAGTACTTC.

The V gene is TRBV4-1, the J gene TRBJ2-7; possibly TRBD1 for D (5 bases). V lost 0 bases and J lost 3, with 12 bases in between. This CDR3 region has 15 residues. Per germline, CDR1 MGHRA and CDR2 YSYEKL. The chain's CDR3 is CASSQDAGFLYEQYF. Here the CDR3 DNA reads TGCGCCAGCAGCCAAGACGCAGGGTTTCTCTACGAGCAGTACTTC.

The chain has TRBV6-6 and TRBJ1-2, with 12 bases lining up with TRBD1. The CDR3 is made up of 15 amino acids. Per germline, CDR1 MNHNY and CDR2 SVGAGI (reference sequence). V was pared by 5 bases and J by 8 bases, with 9 bases of the junction left unmatched. The CDR3 loop is CASSAPGQGAGGYTF. The CDR3 bases are TGTGCCAGCAGTGCTCCGGGACAGGGGGCCGGGGGCTACACCTTC.

This rearrangement joins TRBV25-1 to TRBJ2-6; 11 positions agree with TRBD1. Germline V CDR1 and CDR2: MGHDK, SYGVNS. The CDR3 is made up of 17 amino acids. J was trimmed by 4 bases and V by 6 bases; bases with no gene match: 8. The CDR3 sequence: CASSRTGGAPGANVLTF. The CDR3 DNA follows: TGTGCCAGCAGCCGGACAGGGGGCGCCCCCGGGGCCAACGTCCTGACTTTC.